Following are 26 T cell receptor beta chains from one sample sequenced in a study of cytomegalovirus exposure and HLA in healthy donors. Assay used: immunoSEQ multiplex PCR; TCRdb lists only in-frame clones, some missing. Here the sample spans roughly 67,000 clones, about 90% being singletons. The specimen was PBMCs. The receptors were gathered from a young man in good health and CMV-seronegative.

The V gene is TRBV19, the J gene TRBJ2-1; D remains ambiguous. The CDR3 is 13 residues long. CDR1 and CDR2 (germline): LNHDA, SQIVND (reference sequence). The V and J ends lost 9 bases and 7 bases respectively, with 16 bases between them. The CDR3 nucleotides are TGTGCCAGGGAACTAAGTGGTACAAATGAGCAGTTCTTC. It specifies CARELSGTNEQFF. The full variable domain, its missing parts supplied by reference TRBV19 and TRBJ2-1, is DGGITQSPKYLFRKEGQNVTLSCEQNLNHDAMYWYRQDPGQGLRLIYYSQIVNDFQKGDIAEGYSVSREKKESFPLTVTSAQKNPTAFYLCARELSGTNEQFFGPGTRLTVL.

The chain joins TRBV28 to TRBJ1-3; the D gene is possibly TRBD1 (6 bases). The V end lost 6 bases, the J end lost 3 bases, and 12 bases lay between the germline ends. The CDR3 is 14 amino acids. Germline V gene data show CDR1 as MDHEN and CDR2 as SYDVKM. CDR3 DNA: TGTGCCAGCAGACGGGGGGGCGGTGGAAACACCATATATTTT. Translating gives CASRRGGGGNTIYF.

The CDR3 DNA reads TGTGCCAGTCTCCGCGGGAGCTCCTACAATGAGCAGTTCTTC. Residues: CASLRGSSYNEQFF. V usage is TRBV28 and J usage is TRBJ2-1; 7 nucleotides match TRBD2. Germline V lookup: CDR1 MDHEN, CDR2 SYDVKM. There are 14 residues in the CDR3. Germline trimming cut 9 bases from V and 0 bases from J; bases unmatched to any gene: 5.

V is TRBV18 and J is TRBJ1-1, with 10 nucleotides matching TRBD1. J lost 7 bases, V lost 6 bases, and 14 bases had no gene match. CDR1 and CDR2 from the germline V gene are KGHSH and LQKENI. The length of the CDR3 is 16 residues. For the CDR3, the DNA is TGTGCCAGCTCCCTCGACAGGGGGCGCACGTCTTATGAAGCTTTCTTT. The encoded protein is CASSLDRGRTSYEAFF.

This chain links TRBV18 with TRBJ2-5; D uncertain. Germline V lookup: CDR1 KGHSH, CDR2 LQKENI. The V gene lost 0 bases and the J gene lost 3 bases, with 8 bases spanning the gap. This CDR3 comprises 14 residues. The CDR3 sequence: CASSPPLEKETQYF. CDR3 bases: TGTGCCAGCTCACCACCATTAGAAAAAGAGACCCAGTACTTC.

CDR3 DNA sequence: TGTGCCAGCAGTTCTTACGGGGTTAAATTCGACAGGGGGAACACTGAAGCTTTCTTT. Protein: CASSSYGVKFDRGNTEAFF. This rearrangement joins TRBV28 to TRBJ1-1; 8 bases line up with TRBD1. The germline CDR1 and CDR2 sequences are MDHEN and SYDVKM. V dropped 4 bases and J dropped 1; count of bases not matched to a gene: 17. CDR3 length: 19 amino acids.

This rearrangement joins TRBV13 to TRBJ2-3, with TRBD1 matching 8 bases. Germline V gives CDR1 PRHDT, CDR2 FYEKMQ (reference sequence). The CDR3 covers 15 residues. V trimming: 5 bases; J trimming: 5 bases; junction bases outside the gene matches: 9. The DNA of the CDR3 is TGTGCCAGCAGCCGAATACGGACAGGGCAAGATACGCAGTATTTT. It is translated as CASSRIRTGQDTQYF.

This chain connects TRBV9 to TRBJ2-5; TRBD1 aligns across 10 bases. From germline, CDR1 is SGDLS and CDR2 YYNGEE. V was pared by 7 bases and J by 3 bases, with 3 bases of the junction left unmatched. The CDR3 runs 13 residues. The CDR3 region has the DNA TGTGCCAGCGGGACAGGGGATGAAGAGACCCAGTACTTC. It yields the protein CASGTGDEETQYF.

The chain couples TRBV28 to TRBJ1-1, with TRBD1 matching 8 bases. The germline V gene encodes CDR1 MDHEN and CDR2 SYDVKM. The CDR3 runs 15 residues. J gave up 8 bases and V 5 bases, and 13 bases lay outside the gene matches. CDR3: CASSPTDRELLEAFF. CDR3 nucleotides: TGTGCCAGCAGTCCCACGGACAGGGAGTTGTTAGAAGCTTTCTTT. The full variable domain, with the rest looked up from reference TRBV28 and TRBJ1-1, is DVKVTQSSRYLVKRTGEKVFLECVQDMDHENMFWYRQDPGLGLRLIYFSYDVKMKEKGDIPEGYSVSREKKERFSLILESASTNQTSMYLCASSPTDRELLEAFFGQGTRLTVV.

This clone was detected a few times. V and J are TRBV6-5 and TRBJ2-7; 11 nucleotides match TRBD1. The CDR3 loop spans 14 amino acids. Trimming cost V 2 bases and J 7 bases; bases outside gene matches: 4. Germline V gene data show CDR1 as MNHEY and CDR2 as SVGAGI. The DNA for the CDR3 is TGTGCCAGCAGTTACGGACAGGGGGCAGGTGAGCAGTACTTC. It specifies CASSYGQGAGEQYF.

CDR3 in amino acids: CASSLSILAPYNEQFF. CDR3 in DNA: TGTGCCAGCAGCTTAAGTATCCTAGCCCCCTACAATGAGCAGTTCTTC. The chain carries TRBV7-3 and TRBJ2-1, with D perhaps matching TRBD2 (5 bases). V shed 1 base and J shed 2 bases, with 12 bases lying between them. CDR3 length: 16 amino acids. The germline CDR1 and CDR2 sequences are SGHTA and FQGTGA.

V usage is TRBV7-9 and J usage is TRBJ1-1, with TRBD1 matching 9 bases. With V trimmed by 3 bases and J by 5 bases, 7 bases remained unmatched. The CDR3 sequence is 15 residues long. From germline, CDR1 is SEHNR and CDR2 FQNEAQ (reference sequence). In DNA form, the CDR3 reads TGTGCCAGCAGCTTGCGGAGACAGGGGGTGACTGAAGCTTTCTTT. Translating it yields CASSLRRQGVTEAFF.

The V and J genes are TRBV7-2 and TRBJ2-5; 11 bases fit TRBD2. The CDR3 covers 18 residues. Germline V gene lookup returns CDR1 SGHTA and CDR2 FQGNSA. V shed 5 bases and J 4 bases; nucleotides not matched to a gene: 15. The CDR3: CASSRGGTSGSWGETQYF. The CDR3 nucleotides read TGTGCCAGCAGCAGGGGGGGGACTAGCGGTTCCTGGGGAGAGACCCAGTACTTC.

The rearrangement joins TRBV19 to TRBJ1-1, with D unclear. The ends were cut back, 2 bases at V and 3 bases at J, with 7 bases in the middle. CDR3 size: 13 residues. Germline CDR1 and CDR2: LNHDA and SQIVND (reference sequence). As DNA, the CDR3 is TGTGCCAGTAGTATACTACGAGACACTGAAGCTTTCTTT. Protein product: CASSILRDTEAFF.

This clone showed up just a few times. The genes are TRBV25-1 and TRBJ2-5; 7 nucleotides agree with TRBD2. CDR1 MGHDK and CDR2 SYGVNS come from the germline V gene. The CDR3 totals 13 residues. V lost 3 bases and J lost 6; bases outside the gene matches: 4. The CDR3 DNA reads as TGTGCCAGCAGTGATGCGGGAGCCAAGACCCAGTACTTC. Its translation: CASSDAGAKTQYF.

This clone appeared a single time. CDR3 amino acids: CASSPGSTKNIQYF. CDR3 bases: TGTGCCAGTAGCCCAGGATCGACCAAAAACATTCAGTACTTC. The chain is built from TRBV19 and TRBJ2-4; D is uncertain. Deletions cut 6 bases from V and 2 bases from J, with 11 bases between. The CDR3 length is 14 residues. The germline gives CDR1 LNHDA, CDR2 SQIVND (reference sequence).

The chain recombines TRBV28 with TRBJ2-1; D perhaps matches TRBD1 (6 bases). Per the germline V gene, CDR1 is MDHEN and CDR2 is SYDVKM. The CDR3 length is 14 residues. V was trimmed by 6 bases and J by 3 bases, leaving 12 bases between them. The CDR3 DNA is TGTGCCAGCAGCCCTGAGGACAGCTACAATGAGCAGTTCTTC. This sequence encodes CASSPEDSYNEQFF.

The chain employs TRBV6-4 and TRBJ2-1; 10 positions match TRBD2. Per germline, CDR1 MRHNA and CDR2 SNTAGT. Trimming took 6 bases from V and 6 from J; bases not matched to a gene: 14. The CDR3 is 17 residues long. The CDR3 coding sequence is TGTGCCAGCAGCGGACCATACGGGACTAGCGAACGCAATGAGCAGTTCTTC. Translated, it gives CASSGPYGTSERNEQFF.

This chain uses TRBV7-9 with TRBJ1-3; D remains unclear. Germline V gene data show CDR1 as SEHNR and CDR2 as FQNEAQ (reference sequence). Trimming shortened V by 4 bases and J by 3 bases, and 10 bases separated the two germline ends. This CDR3 contains 14 residues. CDR3 in amino acids: CASSSESRGNTIYF. The CDR3, as DNA: TGTGCCAGCAGCTCTGAGAGCCGTGGAAACACCATATATTTT. The variable domain in full, completed from reference TRBV7-9 and TRBJ1-3, reads DTGVSQNPRHKITKRGQNVTFRCDPISEHNRLYWYRQTLGQGPEFLTYFQNEAQLEKSRLLSDRFSAERPKGSFSTLEIQRTEQGDSAMYLCASSSESRGNTIYFGEGSWLTVV.

As regards this clone: One end of the junction is discordant with germline, which a read error may explain. V is TRBV29-1 and J is TRBJ2-3, with 8 bases fitting TRBD1. CDR3 length: 12 amino acids. Germline CDR1 and CDR2: SQVTM and ANQGSEA. DNA of the CDR3: TGCAGCGTTGAAGGGGGGGCGGGACAGGATTTTTTT. Amino acid sequence: CSVEGGAGQDFF.

The J gene is TRBJ2-7, the V gene TRBV28; 9 bases map to TRBD1. The CDR3 loop spans 14 amino acids. The V gene's germline CDR1 is MDHEN and CDR2 SYDVKM. Losses at the gene ends were 5 bases for V and 2 bases for J; bases not matched to a gene: 4. CDR3 DNA: TGTGCCAGCAGTCCCGGGACAGGGACCTACGAGCAGTACTTC. Protein product: CASSPGTGTYEQYF.

This clone was counted a few times. The J gene is TRBJ2-7, the V gene TRBV5-5, with D hard to call. This CDR3 contains 12 residues. V lost 0 bases, J lost 2 bases, and 3 bases lay in between. Germline V gene sequence: CDR1 SGHKS, CDR2 YYEKEE (reference sequence). The CDR3 DNA follows: TGTGCCAGCAGCTTGGTCGCCTACGAGCAGTACTTC. This sequence encodes CASSLVAYEQYF.

The gene calls are TRBV29-1 and TRBJ2-1, with TRBD2 matching over 7 bases. The J segment lost 0 bases and the V segment lost 3 bases, leaving 5 bases of the junction unmatched. The length of the CDR3 is 15 residues. CDR1 and CDR2 from the germline V gene are SQVTM and ANQGSEA. The CDR3 spells CSVESASGSYNEQFF. The CDR3 DNA sequence: TGCAGCGTTGAGTCCGCTAGCGGCTCCTACAATGAGCAGTTCTTC.

The J gene is TRBJ2-1, the V gene TRBV28, with D perhaps matching TRBD1 (6 bases). Trimming shortened V by 7 bases and J by 2 bases, and 21 bases separated the two germline ends. The CDR3 covers 17 residues. CDR1 is MDHEN, CDR2 SYDVKM, per germline. The CDR3 region has the DNA TGTGCCAGCATACCAGGCGTGACAGGTAGGCCCTACAATGAGCAGTTCTTC. Amino acid sequence: CASIPGVTGRPYNEQFF.

The chain carries TRBV4-3 and TRBJ2-2; 8 bases agree with TRBD2. Germline loops: CDR1 LGHNA, CDR2 YSLEER. V shed 4 bases and J 6 bases; nucleotides not matched to a gene: 10. This CDR3 is built from 16 residues. The CDR3 loop reads CASSPAVLAGSGELFF. CDR3 DNA sequence: TGCGCCAGCAGCCCAGCTGTTTTAGCGGGATCCGGGGAGCTGTTTTTT.

The genes are TRBV6-6 and TRBJ1-5; D is unclear. Germline V gives CDR1 MNHNY, CDR2 SVGAGI (reference sequence). The length of the CDR3 is 14 residues. V was shortened by 2 bases and J by 2 bases, with 7 bases between the two germline ends. The CDR3 protein is CASSYGGGNQPQHF. The CDR3 DNA sequence: TGTGCCAGCAGTTACGGAGGAGGCAATCAGCCCCAGCATTTT.